These T cell receptor beta chains were read from a single sample in a study of T cell changes during pregnancy in multiple sclerosis. The repertoire was sequenced with immunoSEQ multiplex PCR; TCRdb's copy has only in-frame clones and lacks some. Of some 90,000 clones in the sample, roughly 90% were seen once. Sequencing was performed on peripheral blood, taken in the first trimester of pregnancy. The receptors were gathered from a female donor with multiple sclerosis, enrolled in a pregnancy study. CDR3s include the opening cysteine and the closing phenylalanine or tryptophan. D genes are given only for firm matches. Clone size, where shown, is once, few, many, or a class for clones that have expanded.

d_call j_call v_call clone_size cdr3_nt cdr3_aa
- TRBJ2-1 TRBV5-1 - TGCGCCAGCAGCTTGGGATTGAGCTCCTACAATGAGCAGTTCTTC CASSLGLSSYNEQFF
TRBD1 TRBJ2-2 TRBV6-6 few TGTGCCAGCAGTGGACAGGTTTCCACCGGGGAGCTGTTTTTT CASSGQVSTGELFF
TRBD2 TRBJ2-2 TRBV19 - TGTGCCAGTAGCACCGGGAGGGCCGGGGAGCTGTTTTTT CASSTGRAGELFF
TRBD1 TRBJ2-5 TRBV29-1 once TGCAGCGTTGAAGGTTTAGGGGGCTATGGGACCCAGTACTTC CSVEGLGGYGTQYF
TRBD1 TRBJ1-2 TRBV4-1 - TGCGCCAGCAGCCGAGAGACAGGGAAAAACCATGGCTACACCTTC CASSRETGKNHGYTF
TRBD1 TRBJ2-1 TRBV30 - TGTGCCTGGAGACAGGGGGCTCTAGCGGTAGGATACAATGAGCAGTTCTTC CAWRQGALAVGYNEQFF
TRBD1 TRBJ2-7 TRBV11-2 - TGTGCCAGCAGCCGGGACAGGGCCCACGAGCAGTACTTC CASSRDRAHEQYF
TRBD1 TRBJ2-7 TRBV9 - TGTGCCAGCAGCGTAGAAGACAGGGGGCATATCGAGCAGTACTTC CASSVEDRGHIEQYF
TRBD1 TRBJ2-1 TRBV7-7 - TGTGCCAGCAGCGCGAGCCGGGACAGCGCCTACAATGAGCAGTTCTTC CASSASRDSAYNEQFF
- TRBJ2-7 TRBV9 - TGTGCCAGCAGCGTAGGTCTAGCCTACGAGCAGTACTTC CASSVGLAYEQYF
- TRBJ2-2 TRBV14 - TGTGCCAGCAGCCCGGTGGTCGGGATAAACACCGGGGAGCTGTTTTTT CASSPVVGINTGELFF
- TRBJ2-7 TRBV19 - TGTGCCAGTAGCTACCGTACAGGGAACGAGCAGTACTTC CASSYRTGNEQYF
TRBD1 TRBJ2-3 TRBV6-1 - TGTGCCAGCAGGGACAGGGGGCGGGATACGCAGTATTTT CASRDRGRDTQYF
TRBD1 TRBJ1-2 TRBV7-3 - TGTGCCAGCAGCGCAACGGGACAGCCGATAGGAGGCTACACCTTC CASSATGQPIGGYTF
- TRBJ2-7 TRBV6-1 - TGTGCCAGCAGCCTTCGAGATGAGCAGTACTTC CASSLRDEQYF
- TRBJ1-1 TRBV7-9 - TGTGCCAGCAGCTTACTAAACACTGAAGCTTTCTTT CASSLLNTEAFF
TRBD1 TRBJ1-2 TRBV10-2 - TGCGCCAGCAGACAGGGGGACGGCTACACCTTC CASRQGDGYTF
- TRBJ1-3 TRBV6-5 - TGTGCCAGCAGTTACCGCGGCGATAGTGGAAACACCATATATTTT CASSYRGDSGNTIYF
- TRBJ2-7 TRBV5-1 - TGCGCCAGCAGCTTGGTGCAGGGTTACGAGCAGTACTTC CASSLVQGYEQYF
TRBD2 TRBJ2-5 TRBV2 - TGTGCCAGAAACCTAGCGGGAGTTGCGGGGGAGACCCAGTACTTC CARNLAGVAGETQYF
TRBD2 TRBJ2-1 TRBV5-4 - TGTGCCAGCAGCTTGGTTGGCGGGAGTGAGCAGTTCTTC CASSLVGGSEQFF
- TRBJ1-2 TRBV5-1 - TGCGCCAGCAGCTCGCCAGGAACTGAACGAAATGGCTACACCTTC CASSSPGTERNGYTF
- TRBJ1-3 TRBV7-9 - TGTGCCAGCAGCTTGGGGACTAACTCTGGAAACACCATATATTTT CASSLGTNSGNTIYF
- TRBJ1-5 TRBV10-3 - TGTGCCATCAGGGCGGGACTGGGTGATCAGCCCCAGCATTTT CAIRAGLGDQPQHF
TRBD1 TRBJ2-3 TRBV19 - TGTGCCAGTAGTCTCCGGGACAGGGTGTTGGATACGCAGTATTTT CASSLRDRVLDTQYF
TRBD1 TRBJ2-1 TRBV6-5 - TGTGCCAGCAGCCGACAGGGGTTGGGGGACAATGAGCAGTTCTTC CASSRQGLGDNEQFF
TRBD1 TRBJ2-7 TRBV6-4 - TGTGCCAGCAGGGAATGGGACAGAACCTCCTACGAGCAGTACTTC CASREWDRTSYEQYF
TRBD1 TRBJ2-1 TRBV7-2 - TGTGCCAGCAGAAGACAGGGGAAGAATGAGCAGTTCTTC CASRRQGKNEQFF
TRBD1 TRBJ2-7 TRBV27 once TGTGCCAGCAGTTTATACAGGGGAGACACCTACGAGCAGTACTTC CASSLYRGDTYEQYF
- TRBJ1-5 TRBV28 once TGTGCCAGCAGACACCCCTGGGGGGAAGGACAGCCCCAGCATTTT CASRHPWGEGQPQHF
TRBD2 TRBJ2-1 TRBV5-4 - TGTGCCAGCAGCTCTCCGGGACTAGCGAGCCATGAGCAGTTCTTC CASSSPGLASHEQFF
- TRBJ1-2 TRBV2 many TGTGCCAGCAGTGAAATAAGGTTTAGGGGTCCCTATGGCTACACCTTC CASSEIRFRGPYGYTF
TRBD2 TRBJ2-7 TRBV27 - TGTGCCAGCAGTTTAGGACTAGCGCGAGCCTACGAGCAGTACTTC CASSLGLARAYEQYF
- TRBJ2-2 TRBV5-1 - TGCGCCAGCAGCCGCCGGGCGGGGAACACCGGGGAGCTGTTTTTT CASSRRAGNTGELFF
- TRBJ1-5 TRBV30 - TGTGCCTGGAGCGGACAGCTCAATCAGCCCCAGCATTTT CAWSGQLNQPQHF
- TRBJ1-1 TRBV29-1 once TGCAGCGTTGAAGGACTTCGACCCCCGAGGAACACTGAAGCTTTCTTT CSVEGLRPPRNTEAFF
- TRBJ2-7 TRBV27 - TGTGCCAGCCTTAGCCGGTATCCTTCCTACGAGCAGTACTTC CASLSRYPSYEQYF
TRBD2 TRBJ2-3 TRBV30 - TGTGCCTGGATCCCGGCTAGCGGGAGTCGTGATACGCAGTATTTT CAWIPASGSRDTQYF
TRBD1 TRBJ2-7 TRBV30 once TGTGCCTGGAGTGTTGGGACAGAGTACGAGCAGTACTTC CAWSVGTEYEQYF
TRBD2 TRBJ2-4 TRBV5-4 - TGTGCCAGCAGCTTGTCAGCGGGAGAAAACATTCAGTACTTC CASSLSAGENIQYF
- TRBJ2-3 TRBV28 - TGTGCCAGCAGTGCAACCCAGTTGGGCCAATTTGGTTCAGATACGCAGTATTTT CASSATQLGQFGSDTQYF
- TRBJ2-5 TRBV4-1 - TGCGCCAGCAGCCAAGCGGGCGGAGGACAAGAGACCCAGTACTTC CASSQAGGGQETQYF
TRBD1 TRBJ1-4 TRBV5-1 - TGCGCCAGCAGCTACCGGGACAGGGTCTTTAATGAAAAACTGTTTTTT CASSYRDRVFNEKLFF
- TRBJ2-5 TRBV11-2 - TGTGCCAGCAGCTTAGGACAGGCCCAAGAGACCCAGTACTTC CASSLGQAQETQYF